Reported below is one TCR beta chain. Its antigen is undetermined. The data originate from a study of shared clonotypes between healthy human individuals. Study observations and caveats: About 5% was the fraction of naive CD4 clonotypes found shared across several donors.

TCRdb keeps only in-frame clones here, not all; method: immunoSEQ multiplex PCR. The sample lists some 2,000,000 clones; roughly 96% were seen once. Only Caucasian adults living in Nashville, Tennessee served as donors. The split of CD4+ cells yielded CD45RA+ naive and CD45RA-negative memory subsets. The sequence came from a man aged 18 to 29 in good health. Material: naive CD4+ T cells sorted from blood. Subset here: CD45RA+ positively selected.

DNA for the CDR3: TGTGCCAGCACCAGAACAGCGGGAGTGGTCGGGGAGCTGTTTTTT. This gives the protein CASTRTAGVVGELFF. J is TRBJ2-2 and V is TRBV27; 8 bases are a match to TRBD2. The germline V gene has CDR1 MNHEY and CDR2 SMNVEV (reference sequence). The CDR3 runs to 15 residues. V was clipped by 7 bases and J by 7 bases; unmatched bases: 11.